This T cell receptor beta chain stems from a study of technical replicates of blood from a handful of donors. This clone was seen once. Repertoires were generated with immunoSEQ multiplex PCR, while TCRdb's copy carries only in-frame clones and drops some. Of about 75,000 clones in the sample, approximately 96% were seen once. The specimen was T cells isolated from PBMCs. This clonotype was obtained from a human donor in good health.

CDR3 bases: TGTGCCAGCAGCGTAGCGTCCAGGGGGAGTACGGGCCAAGAGACCCAGTACTTC. This codes for CASSVASRGSTGQETQYF. The chain is built from TRBV9 and TRBJ2-5; the match to TRBD1 covers 7 bases. CDR1 is SGDLS, CDR2 YYNGEE, per germline. The CDR3 runs 18 residues. With 0 bases clipped from V and 1 base from J, the junction kept 12 bases outside the gene matches.